A single sample is the source of the 27 T cell receptor beta chains below, sequenced in a study of radiotherapy plus CTLA-4 blockade in lung cancer. The method was immunoSEQ multiplex PCR; TCRdb's version includes in-frame clones alone and lacks a portion of them. The sample consists of 25,000 to 35,000 clones, approximately 80% of them appearing once. The sample in question was peripheral blood, obtained from a patient treated with radiotherapy plus ipilimumab. The receptors stem from a human donor with non-small cell lung cancer that progressed on radiotherapy plus ipilimumab.

Only a few counts were recorded for this clone. The gene calls are TRBV27 and TRBJ1-6; TRBD1 agrees at 9 bases. CDR3 length equals 13 residues. V gave up 5 bases and J gave up 8 bases; unmatched junction bases: 1. CDR1 and CDR2 (germline): MNHEY, SMNVEV (reference sequence). For the CDR3, the DNA is TGTGCCAGCAGTAGGACAGGGGATTCACCCCTCCACTTT. Amino acids: CASSRTGDSPLHF.

This clone has only a few counts. The chain employs TRBV5-4 and TRBJ1-1, with D perhaps matching TRBD1 (5 bases). The ends were cut back, 0 bases at V and 5 bases at J, with 11 bases in the middle. The V gene's germline CDR1 is SGHNT and CDR2 YYREEE (reference sequence). The CDR3 is 14 amino acids. CDR3 DNA sequence: TGTGCCAGCAGCTTGGTGGCAGGGAATACTGAAGCTTTCTTT. Translating it yields CASSLVAGNTEAFF.

This chain links TRBV27 with TRBJ1-2; 9 bases are a match to TRBD1. V lost 2 bases, J lost 4 bases, and 5 bases stayed unmatched. From germline, CDR1 is MNHEY and CDR2 SMNVEV (reference sequence). CDR3 length: 15 amino acids. CDR3 region: CASSLTQGAPYGYTF. The CDR3 DNA reads TGTGCCAGCAGTTTAACACAGGGGGCGCCCTATGGCTACACCTTC.

The chain joins TRBV7-6 to TRBJ2-2; TRBD2 matches at 10 bases. Germline CDR1 SGHVS, CDR2 FNYEAQ. V was clipped by 5 bases and J by 3 bases; unmatched bases: 9. There are 17 residues in the CDR3. In DNA, the CDR3 is TGTGCCAGCAGCCCCACCGGGCTAGCGGGGGACACCGGGGAGCTGTTTTTT. It codes for CASSPTGLAGDTGELFF. Combining the CDR3 with reference TRBV7-6 and TRBJ2-2 gives the whole variable domain GAGVSQSPRYKVTKRGQDVALRCDPISGHVSLYWYRQALGQGPEFLTYFNYEAQQDKSGLPNDRFSAERPEGSISTLTIQRTEQRDSAMYRCASSPTGLAGDTGELFFGEGSRLTVL.

The chain links TRBV21-1 to TRBJ1-3; no check of the table's D call, TRBD1, against the DNA was made. TRBV21-1 is classified as a pseudogene. The CDR3 length is 14 residues. CDR3 region: CASSKVSSGNTIYF. In DNA, the CDR3 is TGTGCCAGCAGCAAAGTCAGTTCTGGAAACACCATATATTTT.

The chain has TRBV18 and TRBJ1-5, with 8 bases lining up with TRBD1. The CDR3 has 16 residues. CDR1 KGHSH and CDR2 LQKENI come from the germline V gene. V lost 2 bases to trimming and J lost 3 bases; unmatched junction nucleotides: 6. The CDR3 loop is CASSPGQGAINQPQHF. The CDR3 nucleotides are TGTGCCAGCTCACCAGGGCAGGGGGCCATCAATCAGCCCCAGCATTTT.

This chain connects TRBV5-1 to TRBJ2-7, with a tentative D call TRBD2 (6 bases). The CDR3 runs 13 residues. Trimming cost V 4 bases and J 7 bases, with 15 bases left between them. In germline, CDR1 is SGHRS, CDR2 YFSETQ. The CDR3 is CASSLGTLLEQYF. CDR3 bases: TGCGCCAGCAGCCTCGGGACTCTCCTGGAGCAGTACTTC.

V is TRBV27 and J is TRBJ1-5; D gene uncertain. There are 15 residues in the CDR3. Germline CDR1 is MNHEY and CDR2 is SMNVEV (reference sequence). V was pared by 0 bases and J by 3 bases, with 9 bases between. Written as DNA, the CDR3 is TGTGCCAGCAGTTTATCGATCCTAGCCAATCAGCCCCAGCATTTT. This codes for CASSLSILANQPQHF.

The genes are TRBV27 and TRBJ1-1; D unresolved. V was trimmed by 0 bases and J by 7 bases, leaving 9 bases between them. This CDR3 has 13 amino acids. Germline V gene data show CDR1 as MNHEY and CDR2 as SMNVEV (reference sequence). The CDR3 DNA follows: TGTGCCAGCAGTTTATCATTAATCGGTGAAGCTTTCTTT. Protein sequence: CASSLSLIGEAFF.

This chain uses TRBV9 with TRBJ1-3; 7 bases are shared with TRBD1. Germline V gene data show CDR1 as SGDLS and CDR2 as YYNGEE. The CDR3 has 15 amino acids. After removal of 4 bases from V and 2 bases from J, the junction contained 6 bases not matched to a gene. Here the CDR3 reads CASSLTQGTGNTIYF. The CDR3 DNA sequence: TGTGCCAGCAGCCTTACACAGGGGACTGGAAACACCATATATTTT.

V usage is TRBV4-1 and J usage is TRBJ1-2, with 7 bases lining up with TRBD1. CDR3 length: 13 residues. With 4 bases clipped from V and 8 bases from J, the junction kept 7 bases outside the gene matches. The germline V gene has CDR1 MGHRA and CDR2 YSYEKL. CDR3 nucleotides: TGCGCCAGCAGCCCGGGACAGAACCTGGGCTACACCTTC. Encoded protein: CASSPGQNLGYTF.

This rearrangement joins TRBV7-6 to TRBJ2-7; 10 nucleotides match TRBD1. From germline, CDR1 is SGHVS and CDR2 FNYEAQ. V trimming: 1 base; J trimming: 3 bases; junction bases outside the gene matches: 3. The CDR3 consists of 15 residues. CDR3 sequence: CASSLEGQGNYEQYF. CDR3 nucleotides: TGTGCCAGCAGCTTAGAGGGACAGGGGAACTACGAGCAGTACTTC.

J is TRBJ2-3 and V is TRBV7-2; 10 bases fit TRBD2. The CDR3 totals 16 residues. Germline CDR1 is SGHTA and CDR2 is FQGNSA. V shed 5 bases and J 4 bases; nucleotides not matched to a gene: 9. The CDR3 protein is CASSPLAGATADTQYF. The CDR3 nucleotides are TGTGCCAGCAGCCCGCTAGCGGGGGCTACCGCAGATACGCAGTATTTT.

The chain combines TRBV11-2 with TRBJ2-1, with TRBD2 matching 9 bases. The CDR3 sequence is 17 residues long. Unmatched junction bases numbered 9, after V lost 3 bases and J lost 3 bases. Germline V gene sequence: CDR1 SGHAT, CDR2 FQNNGV. In DNA form, the CDR3 reads TGTGCCAGCAGCTTTTGGCGGGGGGGCCAGGTCTACAATGAGCAGTTCTTC. Translation: CASSFWRGGQVYNEQFF. Drawing the rest from reference TRBV11-2 and TRBJ2-1, the complete variable domain is EAGVAQSPRYKIIEKRQSVAFWCNPISGHATLYWYQQILGQGPKLLIQFQNNGVVDDSQLPKDRFSAERLKGVDSTLKIQPAKLEDSAVYLCASSFWRGGQVYNEQFFGPGTRLTVL.

The chain links TRBV25-1 to TRBJ2-5; possibly TRBD1 for D (5 bases). The J call could be wrong; TRBJ2-7 is a better fit for the DNA end. There are 15 residues in the CDR3. The germline CDR1 and CDR2 sequences are MGHDK and SYGVNS. In DNA form, the CDR3 reads TGTGCCAGCAGTAGCCCGGCAGGGCAGAGCAACGAGCAGTACTTC. It translates to CASSSPAGQSNEQYF.

The chain carries TRBV19 and TRBJ2-1, with 9 positions matching TRBD1. The CDR3 runs 16 residues. V trimming: 6 bases; J trimming: 5 bases; junction bases outside the gene matches: 11. CDR1 and CDR2 (germline): LNHDA, SQIVND (reference sequence). CDR3 DNA sequence: TGTGCCAGTAGATCTCCTCCCGGACAGGGGAACAATGAGCAGTTCTTC. It encodes CASRSPPGQGNNEQFF.

This clone was detected only a few times. J is TRBJ2-3 and V is TRBV5-1; the D is unclear. Between the trimmed V and J ends, which lost 0 bases and 1 base, there was a span of 12 bases. Germline-derived CDR1 and CDR2 are SGHRS and YFSETQ. The length of the CDR3 is 16 residues. The CDR3 sequence: CASSLGGRWGTDTQYF. The CDR3 bases are TGCGCCAGCAGCTTGGGCGGTAGGTGGGGCACAGATACGCAGTATTTT. Variable domain in full (rest from reference TRBV5-1 and TRBJ2-3): KAGVTQTPRYLIKTRGQQVTLSCSPISGHRSVSWYQQTPGQGLQFLFEYFSETQRNKGNFPGRFSGRQFSNSRSEMNVSTLELGDSALYLCASSLGGRWGTDTQYFGPGTRLTVL.

The CDR3 DNA reads as TGTGCCAGCAGCCAAGGGACTAGCGGGGGGGCCGGCACCGGGGAGCTGTTTTTT. This gives the protein CASSQGTSGGAGTGELFF. This chain links TRBV4-2 with TRBJ2-2; 15 bases align to TRBD2. Germline V CDR1 and CDR2: LGHNA, YNFKEQ. The CDR3 has 18 residues. V dropped 1 base and J dropped 4; count of bases not matched to a gene: 4.

This rearrangement joins TRBV19 to TRBJ1-5; tentatively, D is TRBD1 (5 bases). Germline V lookup: CDR1 LNHDA, CDR2 SQIVND (reference sequence). V was clipped by 6 bases and J by 3 bases, with 15 bases between them. This CDR3 contains 15 residues. CDR3 DNA sequence: TGTGCCAGTAGCGTAATCTCAGGGTTCAATCAGCCCCAGCATTTT. Translated, it gives CASSVISGFNQPQHF. The variable domain in full, completed from reference TRBV19 and TRBJ1-5, reads DGGITQSPKYLFRKEGQNVTLSCEQNLNHDAMYWYRQDPGQGLRLIYYSQIVNDFQKGDIAEGYSVSREKKESFPLTVTSAQKNPTAFYLCASSVISGFNQPQHFGDGTRLSIL.

This chain connects TRBV7-9 to TRBJ2-2; D remains ambiguous. This CDR3 contains 15 residues. Trimming removed 4 bases from V and 2 bases from J, with 11 bases in between. Germline V CDR1 and CDR2: SEHNR, FQNEAQ (reference sequence). The CDR3: CASSYGAGNTGELFF. In nucleotides, the CDR3 is TGTGCCAGCAGCTACGGAGCCGGCAACACCGGGGAGCTGTTTTTT.

The chain links TRBV4-1 to TRBJ1-2; a possible D gene is TRBD1 (6 bases). Trimming pared 0 bases from V and 8 bases from J, leaving 25 bases between. This CDR3 region has 18 residues. Germline lookup yields CDR1 MGHRA and CDR2 YSYEKL. The CDR3 DNA follows: TGCGCCAGCAGCCAAGAAACCGACAGGTTCCTACTTAAGGGGGGCTACACCTTC. The encoded protein is CASSQETDRFLLKGGYTF.

The gene calls are TRBV4-1 and TRBJ1-5; D is unresolved. CDR3 length: 14 residues. CDR1 and CDR2 (germline): MGHRA, YSYEKL. Deletions cut 0 bases from V and 1 base from J, with 4 bases between. The CDR3 region is CASSQEGSNQPQHF. As DNA, the CDR3 is TGCGCCAGCAGCCAAGAGGGCAGCAATCAGCCCCAGCATTTT.

The V gene is TRBV6-6, the J gene TRBJ2-2, with D unclear. The CDR3 is 14 amino acids. Germline loops: CDR1 MNHNY, CDR2 SVGAGI (reference sequence). With 2 bases removed from V and 4 bases from J, the gap between germline ends came to 8 bases. This chain's CDR3 is CASSYEAATGELFF. The CDR3 DNA sequence: TGTGCCAGCAGTTACGAGGCAGCCACCGGGGAGCTGTTTTTT.

Here the CDR3 reads CASSDPVRVHGELFF. DNA of the CDR3: TGTGCCAGCAGTGATCCAGTCAGGGTCCACGGGGAGCTGTTTTTT. J is TRBJ2-2 and V is TRBV6-1, with D tentatively TRBD1 (5 bases). In germline, CDR1 is MNHNS, CDR2 SASEGT. V gave up 3 bases and J gave up 7 bases, with 15 bases separating them. The CDR3 is made up of 15 amino acids.

This clone turned up a few times. The chain has TRBV6-5 and TRBJ1-2, with TRBD1 as a possible D gene (5 bases). Germline CDR1 MNHEY, CDR2 SVGAGI. CDR3 length: 13 residues. The germline V and J ends were trimmed by 5 bases and 2 bases, with 9 bases remaining between them. Written as DNA, the CDR3 is TGTGCCAGCAGTCCGCAGGGAAACTATGGCTACACCTTC. This encodes CASSPQGNYGYTF.

The chain employs TRBV10-2 and TRBJ1-4, with D possibly matching TRBD1 (5 bases). Germline CDR1 reads WSHSY; CDR2 reads SAAADI. The CDR3 is made up of 15 amino acids. V was shortened by 4 bases and J by 1 base, with 10 bases between the two germline ends. The CDR3 loop reads CASSGRVGTNEKLFF. CDR3 nucleotides: TGCGCCAGCAGTGGCAGGGTTGGAACTAATGAAAAACTGTTTTTT.

The genes are TRBV7-6 and TRBJ1-5, with D possibly TRBD1 on 5 matching bases. The CDR3 has 17 residues. The V and J ends lost 0 bases and 2 bases respectively, with 14 bases between them. From germline, CDR1 is SGHVS and CDR2 FNYEAQ. The CDR3 reads CASSLADVRDGNQPQHF. The CDR3 bases are TGTGCCAGCAGCTTAGCCGATGTCAGGGATGGCAATCAGCCCCAGCATTTT.